One T cell receptor (beta chain) is described in this entry. Its antigen is as yet unknown. V was trimmed by 3 bases and J by 6 bases, leaving 6 bases between them. Germline V lookup: CDR1 LNHDA, CDR2 SQIVND (reference sequence). The CDR3 consists of 11 residues. This specimen comes from a study of T cells after yellow fever vaccination. At the level of the study: When fractions had low cell numbers, they were prepared with SMART-Seq v4 Ultra Low Input.

5'RACE template switching generated TCR cDNA, adding a universal primer site and UMIs. TCRdb itself ran the 5' RACE reads through MiXCR, one entry per CDR3 protein. This table has about 300,000 distinct CDR3 sequences, 6.5% to 8.5% appearing once. General observations from the study: At 96% for CD4 and about 88% for CD8, most primary-vaccination clones showed up again after the booster. Peak timing came faster in the weaker secondary response, day 5 versus 15.

Material: PBMCs, obtained around 45 days after the first yellow fever vaccination. This chain joins TRBV19 and TRBJ2-7; D is uncertain. This TCR was recovered from a man aged 18 to 30 who received the YFV17D yellow fever vaccine. As DNA, the CDR3 is TGTGCCAGTAGTATTCTCGGCGAGCAGTACTTC. It translates to CASSILGEQYF. The whole variable domain, filled in from reference TRBV19 and TRBJ2-7, reads DGGITQSPKYLFRKEGQNVTLSCEQNLNHDAMYWYRQDPGQGLRLIYYSQIVNDFQKGDIAEGYSVSREKKESFPLTVTSAQKNPTAFYLCASSILGEQYFGPGTRLTVT.